The 7 T cell receptor beta chains reported below all come from one sample, sequenced in a study of blood T cell repertoires in COVID-19. TCRdb's copy holds only in-frame clones and misses some; the assay was immunoSEQ multiplex PCR. Of roughly 100,000 clones listed, 75% to 90% were seen once; the top ten hold approximately 30%. Material: peripheral blood. The origin of the receptors is a woman of 80 years or more with acute or convalescent COVID-19.

This clone occurred once. The rearrangement uses TRBV14 and TRBJ1-3; a weak D match, TRBD1 (5 bases). CDR3 length: 15 residues. Germline lookup yields CDR1 SGHDN and CDR2 FVKESK. The V end lost 0 bases, the J end lost 4 bases, and 10 bases lay between the germline ends. CDR3 in amino acids: CASSQDWTRGNTIYF. CDR3 bases: TGTGCCAGCAGCCAAGACTGGACAAGAGGAAACACCATATATTTT.

The chain employs TRBV19 and TRBJ2-7; D perhaps matches TRBD1 (5 bases). The CDR3 consists of 14 residues. Per the germline V gene, CDR1 is LNHDA and CDR2 is SQIVND (reference sequence). The V and J ends lost 9 bases and 4 bases respectively, with 19 bases between them. DNA for the CDR3: TGTGCCAGCAGGACAACCCCAGGGTCTTACGAGCAGTACTTC. Translating gives CASRTTPGSYEQYF.

The chain has TRBV18 and TRBJ2-5; perhaps TRBD1 as D (6 bases). Germline-derived CDR1 and CDR2 are KGHSH and LQKENI. V lost 2 bases and J lost 4, with 17 bases in between. The CDR3 sequence is 16 residues long. The CDR3 sequence is CASSPATGFTGETQYF. The CDR3, as DNA: TGTGCCAGCTCACCAGCGACAGGCTTTACGGGAGAGACCCAGTACTTC.

This clone was detected only once. V gene TRBV7-9 combines with J gene TRBJ1-1, with TRBD1 identical over 11 bases. The V and J ends lost 5 bases and 7 bases, in that order; junction bases with no gene match: 3. Per germline, CDR1 SEHNR and CDR2 FQNEAQ (reference sequence). CDR3 length: 13 amino acids. The CDR3 nucleotides read TGTGCCAGCAGCGGACAGGGGGCTAGTGAAGCTTTCTTT. As protein: CASSGQGASEAFF.

The chain couples TRBV25-1 to TRBJ2-2; D perhaps matches TRBD2 (6 bases). Germline CDR1 is MGHDK and CDR2 is SYGVNS. CDR3 length: 17 amino acids. The V end lost 6 bases, the J end lost 6 bases, and 23 bases lay between the germline ends. CDR3 DNA sequence: TGTGCCAGCAGCAACGCCTGGGAAGGGAGGAGTCCCGGGGAGCTGTTTTTT. This codes for CASSNAWEGRSPGELFF. The variable domain in full, completed from reference TRBV25-1 and TRBJ2-2, reads EADIYQTPRYLVIGTGKKITLECSQTMGHDKMYWYQQDPGMELHLIHYSYGVNSTEKGDLSSESTVSRIRTEHFPLTLESARPSHTSQYLCASSNAWEGRSPGELFFGEGSRLTVL.

The chain carries TRBV18 and TRBJ1-2; D uncertain. V was shortened by 3 bases and J by 5 bases, with 10 bases between the two germline ends. Per germline, CDR1 KGHSH and CDR2 LQKENI. This CDR3 is built from 13 residues. This CDR3 is CASSPTTVYGYTF. CDR3 coding DNA: TGTGCCAGCTCACCTACAACAGTTTATGGCTACACCTTC.

The chain uses TRBV28 and TRBJ1-4, with TRBD1 matching over 8 bases. The length of the CDR3 is 15 residues. From germline, CDR1 is MDHEN and CDR2 SYDVKM. V gave up 2 bases and J gave up 6 bases; unmatched junction bases: 5. CDR3 region: CASSLGSGGYEKLFF. Here the CDR3 DNA reads TGTGCCAGCAGTTTAGGGTCAGGGGGCTATGAAAAACTGTTTTTT.